In its sample, the clone carrying this T cell receptor (beta chain) is medium-sized. Germline loops: CDR1 MNHEY, CDR2 SMNVEV (reference sequence). This CDR3 region has 13 residues. The ends were cut back, 2 bases at V and 3 bases at J, with 2 bases in the middle. This entry is derived from a study of CD4 and CD8 cells across lung adenocarcinoma regions. TCRdb re-called the PCR reads with MiXCR, one entry per CDR3 protein. This table holds around 11,000 distinct CDR3 sequences, about 53% found once. The patients had localized lung adenocarcinoma, a non-small cell subtype. The TCR was taken from a male donor with lung adenocarcinoma. The CD4 and CD8 labels of this study may be unreliable. The V gene is TRBV27, the J gene TRBJ2-6; D unclear. Sequencing was performed on CD4+ T cells from the center of a lung tumor. DNA for the CDR3: TGTGCCAGCAGTTTAAGTGGGGCCAACGTCCTGACTTTC. Encoded protein: CASSLSGANVLTF.